This T cell receptor beta chain was sequenced during a study of beta chain features in type 1 diabetes. Study-wide results and caveats: Patients' naive, central memory and Treg TCRB repertoires seemed closer to one another than those of healthy donors. Moderately but significantly shorter TCRB CDR3s were found in Type 1 diabetes patients in all four CD4+ subsets.

A few counts support this clone. Its antigen remains unknown. CDR1 is SEHNR, CDR2 FQNEAQ, per germline (reference sequence). Germline trimming cut 3 bases from V and 0 bases from J; bases unmatched to any gene: 1. This CDR3 region has 15 residues. About 110 mL of blood, on average, came from one heparinised draw per donor. Expressed TCRB transcripts were sequenced after all isolated RNA was converted to cDNA. TCRdb keeps only in-frame clones here, not all; method: immunoSEQ multiplex PCR. Here the sample spans roughly 400,000 clones, about 16% being singletons. The sequence derives from a woman between 18 and 29 years old in good health. The V call is TRBV7-9, the J call TRBJ1-5, with TRBD1 matching 8 bases. Sequenced sample: naive CD4+ T cells from blood. The CDR3 region has the DNA TGTGCCAGCAGCTTGACAGGGGATAGCAATCAGCCCCAGCATTTT. Translated: CASSLTGDSNQPQHF. The full variable domain, in which reference TRBV7-9 and TRBJ1-5 provide the parts outside the CDR3, is DTGVSQNPRHKITKRGQNVTFRCDPISEHNRLYWYRQTLGQGPEFLTYFQNEAQLEKSRLLSDRFSAERPKGSFSTLEIQRTEQGDSAMYLCASSLTGDSNQPQHFGDGTRLSIL.